The next 14 T cell receptor beta chains were all read from a single sample in a study of CD8 T cells in Susac syndrome. The RNA input was about 0.5 to 1 ug, and it was reverse transcribed with random hexamers. TCRdb reprocessed the immunoSEQ multiplex PCR reads via MiXCR and lists one record per CDR3 protein. The sample holds 210,000 or so distinct CDR3 sequences, more than 85% seen once. Sequences were obtained from CD8+ T cells from PBMCs. Receptor source: a human donor with multiple sclerosis.

The genes are TRBV3-1 and TRBJ2-6; D gene uncertain. V was cut by 6 bases and J by 0 bases, with 6 bases left in between. CDR3 length equals 14 residues. Germline V gene sequence: CDR1 LGHDT, CDR2 YNNKEL (reference sequence). The CDR3 coding sequence is TGTGCCAGCAGGCGGAGCTCTGGGGCCAACGTCCTGACTTTC. This encodes CASRRSSGANVLTF. Full variable domain (rest looked up from reference TRBV3-1 and TRBJ2-6): DTAVSQTPKYLVTQMGNDKSIKCEQNLGHDTMYWYKQDSKKFLKIMFSYNNKELIINETVPNRFSPKSPDKAHLNLHINSLELGDSAVYFCASRRSSGANVLTFGAGSRLTVL.

The chain employs TRBV9 and TRBJ2-7; D call uncertain. CDR3 size: 13 residues. V was clipped by 0 bases and J by 3 bases, with 7 bases between them. CDR1 is SGDLS and CDR2 is YYNGEE in the germline V gene. CDR3 sequence: CASSVASNYEQYF. CDR3 nucleotide sequence: TGTGCCAGCAGCGTAGCCAGCAACTACGAGCAGTACTTC.

This chain connects TRBV30 to TRBJ2-1, with 8 bases aligning to TRBD2. The germline CDR1 and CDR2 sequences are GTSNPN and SVGIG (reference sequence). V was clipped by 0 bases and J by 7 bases; unmatched bases: 8. The CDR3 spans 15 residues. The CDR3 loop reads CAWSVMAGGRNEQFF. The CDR3 nucleotides read TGTGCCTGGAGTGTAATGGCGGGGGGTCGGAATGAGCAGTTCTTC.

V usage is TRBV4-2 and J usage is TRBJ2-7; 11 nucleotides line up with TRBD2. The ends lost 3 bases at V and 5 bases at J; junction bases unmatched: 9. The V gene's germline CDR1 is LGHNA and CDR2 YNFKEQ. CDR3 size: 16 residues. CDR3 in DNA: TGTGCCAGCAGCCAGTTACTAGCGGGAGAAATTGACGAGCAGTACTTC. The encoded protein is CASSQLLAGEIDEQYF.

The table lists this clonotype with a count of one. This chain connects TRBV30 to TRBJ2-7, with TRBD1 matching over 8 bases. This CDR3 comprises 14 residues. Trimming at V came to 2 bases and at J to 1 base, leaving 4 bases not matched to a gene. Germline assignment: CDR1 GTSNPN and CDR2 SVGIG (reference sequence). Here the CDR3 DNA reads TGTGCCTGGAGTCAGGGGGCAGGGTCCTACGAGCAGTACTTC. Its translation: CAWSQGAGSYEQYF.

This clonotype was picked up one time. The CDR3 DNA is TGCAGTGCCGACGCCTTAGGTGAGCAGTTCTTC. This translates into CSADALGEQFF. The chain is built from TRBV20-1 and TRBJ2-1; no reliable D call. Germline values: CDR1 DFQATT, CDR2 SNEGSKA (reference sequence). V gave up 6 bases and J gave up 9 bases, with 12 bases separating them. This CDR3 region has 11 residues.

The genes are TRBV2 and TRBJ2-2; the D gene could be TRBD1 or TRBD2 (7 bases each). Per the germline V gene, CDR1 is SNHLY and CDR2 is FYNNEI. The V end lost 3 bases, the J end lost 4 bases, and 15 bases lay between the germline ends. The CDR3 has 16 amino acids. Here the CDR3 DNA reads TGTGCCAGCAGTGAGGGAGGGGGCGGAGGCACCGGGGAGCTGTTTTTT. It specifies CASSEGGGGGTGELFF.

The chain employs TRBV29-1 and TRBJ2-5; D assignment may be TRBD1 or TRBD2 (5 bases each). From germline, CDR1 is SQVTM and CDR2 ANQGSEA. The V end lost 7 bases, the J end lost 3 bases, and 18 bases lay between the germline ends. This CDR3 spans 14 amino acids. As DNA, the CDR3 is TGCAGCGCTGACGGGTGGGACCACGAAGAGACCCAGTACTTC. Translation: CSADGWDHEETQYF.

CDR3 nucleotide sequence: TGTGCCAGCAGCTTGAGGGCCTCACCGTTGGATGAGCAGTTCTTC. Amino acid sequence: CASSLRASPLDEQFF. The rearrangement uses TRBV7-8 and TRBJ2-1; tentatively, D is TRBD2 (5 bases). Trimming removed 3 bases at V and 8 bases at J, with 17 bases between. CDR1 and CDR2 from the germline V gene are SGHVS and FQNEAQ. This CDR3 spans 15 amino acids.

The chain uses TRBV2 and TRBJ2-1, with a weak D call TRBD1 (5 bases). Per the germline V gene, CDR1 is SNHLY and CDR2 is FYNNEI. The CDR3 covers 10 residues. Trimming cost V 4 bases and J 15 bases, with 10 bases left between them. The CDR3 DNA is TGTGCCAGCAGTGTGGAACAGGCGTTCTTC. It yields the protein CASSVEQAFF.

This clonotype occurred once. The rearrangement joins TRBV27 to TRBJ2-5; the match to TRBD2 covers 10 bases. Germline assignment: CDR1 MNHEY and CDR2 SMNVEV (reference sequence). V was clipped by 5 bases and J by 2 bases; unmatched bases: 8. This CDR3 comprises 16 residues. CDR3 nucleotides: TGTGCCAGCAGTCCCCTTGAGCGGGGGGGACAAGAGACCCAGTACTTC. Its translation is CASSPLERGGQETQYF.

This sequence joins TRBV19 and TRBJ1-2; a weak D match, TRBD1 (6 bases). Trimming removed 5 bases at V and 4 bases at J, with 14 bases between. The CDR3 contains 14 residues. CDR1 LNHDA and CDR2 SQIVND come from the germline V gene (reference sequence). CDR3 amino acids: CASSREDSSYGYTF. Written as DNA, the CDR3 is TGTGCCAGTAGTCGGGAGGACAGCTCCTATGGCTACACCTTC.

This chain links TRBV20-1 with TRBJ2-5; 9 bases are shared with TRBD2. The V gene's germline CDR1 is DFQATT and CDR2 SNEGSKA (reference sequence). This CDR3 is built from 16 residues. Germline trimming cut 1 base from V and 0 bases from J; bases unmatched to any gene: 6. CDR3: CSARAPSGVYQETQYF. CDR3 DNA sequence: TGCAGTGCTAGAGCACCTAGCGGGGTTTACCAAGAGACCCAGTACTTC.

The genes are TRBV5-1 and TRBJ2-1; D not resolved. The V gene's germline CDR1 is SGHRS and CDR2 YFSETQ. V was cut by 0 bases and J by 6 bases, with 13 bases left in between. The CDR3 has 15 residues. CDR3 sequence reads: CASSLVGEVSNEQFF. CDR3 sequence (DNA): TGCGCCAGCAGCTTGGTTGGGGAAGTCAGCAATGAGCAGTTCTTC.